The rows below give T cell receptor beta chains drawn from one sample of a study of blood T cell repertoires in COVID-19. Assay: immunoSEQ multiplex PCR; the TCRdb copy retains only in-frame clones and omits some. The repertoire holds about 74,000 clones, with around 88% as singletons. The sample comprised peripheral blood. The receptor source for this set is a woman older than 75 with active or convalescent COVID-19. Each CDR3 is given with its conserved first and last residue. The D gene is left open where the match is weak. Clone size is not always given. Where it is, it says once, few, many or a class for expanded clones.

>TRBV2|TRBJ2-1|-|TRBD1
TGTGCCAGCAGCCGACAGGGGGCCTACAATGAGCAGTTCTTC
CASSRQGAYNEQFF
>TRBV24-1|TRBJ2-7|-|TRBD1
TGTGCCACCAGTGATTCGCGGACAGGGGGAATTTACGAGCAGTACTTC
CATSDSRTGGIYEQYF
>TRBV5-4|TRBJ1-4|-|-
TGTGCCAGCAGCCTTGGAGGTGCGGCGATATATGAAAAACTGTTTTTT
CASSLGGAAIYEKLFF
>TRBV29-1|TRBJ2-1|-|TRBD2
TGCAGCGTCTATAGCGGGACCAGCTCCTACAATGAGCAGTTCTTC
CSVYSGTSSYNEQFF
>TRBV19|TRBJ2-3|-|-
TGTGCCAGTAGTATGAGGGCCTATGGGGGCACAGATACGCAGTATTTT
CASSMRAYGGTDTQYF
>TRBV9|TRBJ1-1|-|-
TGTGCCAGCAGCGTAGGAGGCCAGAACACTGAAGCTTTCTTT
CASSVGGQNTEAFF
>TRBV7-9|TRBJ2-1|-|-
TGTGCCAGCAGCTTAGAAGGAGGGGGCGTTGGGTTTGAGCAGTTCTTC
CASSLEGGGVGFEQFF
>TRBV19|TRBJ1-1|-|-
TGTGCCAGTAGTATAGTTGGGGGGGGCGACACTGAAGCTTTCTTT
CASSIVGGGDTEAFF
>TRBV11-3|TRBJ2-3|once|-
TGTGCCAGCAGCACGGGGACAATGGATACGCAGTATTTT
CASSTGTMDTQYF
>TRBV5-1|TRBJ2-7|once|-
TGCGCCAGCAGCTTTAATGAGGGCGAGCAGTACTTC
CASSFNEGEQYF
>TRBV10-1|TRBJ2-1|-|TRBD2
TGCGCCAGCAGTGTCGGCGGGGGGGTTTATGAGCAGTTCTTC
CASSVGGGVYEQFF
>TRBV10-3|TRBJ2-7|-|-
TGTGCCATCAGTGAAGGAGGCGGGCCCTACGAGCAGTACTTC
CAISEGGGPYEQYF
>TRBV20-1|TRBJ2-7|-|-
TGCAGTGCCAGTATCAAGGGGGGGCTCGAGCAGTACTTC
CSASIKGGLEQYF
>TRBV3-1/TRBV3-2|TRBJ2-1|-|TRBD2
TGTGCCACCTCCGTAAATCCTAGCGGGAGTTTACACAATGAGCAGTTCTTC
CATSVNPSGSLHNEQFF
>TRBV14|TRBJ2-5|-|TRBD2
TGTGCCAGCAGCCAAGATCGCTTGACTAGCGGGAGAGAGACCCAGTACTTC
CASSQDRLTSGRETQYF
>TRBV6-2/TRBV6-3|TRBJ2-5|-|TRBD2
TGTGCCAGCAGTCCGTACCATGGGACTAGAGTATACGAGACCCAGTACTTC
CASSPYHGTRVYETQYF
>TRBV6-5|TRBJ2-5|-|-
TGTGCCAGCAGTCAGGCCGGGACATTACAAGAGACCCAGTACTTC
CASSQAGTLQETQYF
>TRBV7-2|TRBJ2-2|-|TRBD1
TGTGCCAGCAGCTTTTCCGGGACAGGGAGCACCGGGGAGCTGTTTTTT
CASSFSGTGSTGELFF
>TRBV7-2|TRBJ2-1|-|-
TGTGCCAGCAGCTCGGTCGGGGGTTCCTACAATGAGCAGTTCTTC
CASSSVGGSYNEQFF
>TRBV15|TRBJ1-3|-|-
TGTGCCACCAGCAGAGTCCCCAGGTCCTCTGGAAACACCATATATTTT
CATSRVPRSSGNTIYF
>TRBV9|TRBJ2-2|-|TRBD1
TGTGCCAGCACCCGTTCGGCAGGGGGATCCGGGGAGCTGTTTTTT
CASTRSAGGSGELFF
>TRBV24-1|TRBJ2-3|few|TRBD1
TGTGCCACCAGTGATTGGGGGACAGGGGGCCCAGATACGCAGTATTTT
CATSDWGTGGPDTQYF
>TRBV6-6|TRBJ1-6|-|TRBD1
TGTGCCAGCAGTCCCCGAGGGGGCTCCCTTTATAATTCACCCCTCCACTTT
CASSPRGGSLYNSPLHF
>TRBV9|TRBJ2-1|-|TRBD2
TGTGCCAGCAGCGCCCTAGCGGGGGGAAGCGAGCAGTTCTTC
CASSALAGGSEQFF
>TRBV7-9|TRBJ1-2|-|TRBD1
TGTGCCAGCAGCTTAGGACAGGGGGCGCCGGATGGCTACACCTTC
CASSLGQGAPDGYTF
>TRBV19|TRBJ2-1|-|-
TGTGCCAGTAGTATAGGGGGGGGCCTGCACAATGAGCAGTTCTTC
CASSIGGGLHNEQFF
>TRBV30|TRBJ2-5|-|TRBD1
TGTGCCTGGAGAACAACTCGGACAGGGGTAGAGACCCAGTACTTC
CAWRTTRTGVETQYF
>TRBV6-2/TRBV6-3|TRBJ2-3|once|-
TGTGCCAGCAGTTATACGGTAGATACGCAGTATTTT
CASSYTVDTQYF
>TRBV5-1|TRBJ1-4|-|-
TGCGCCAGCAGCCCCAGCGGGGGTTCGGCTAATGAAAAACTGTTTTTT
CASSPSGGSANEKLFF
>TRBV25-1|TRBJ1-2|-|-
TGTGCCAGCAGTGATTCCTTCAGCTATGGCTACACCTTC
CASSDSFSYGYTF
>TRBV12-2|TRBJ2-7|once|-
TGTGCAAGTCGCCAGCCCTTGACTAGCGGGAGAGGGCCTTCCTACGAGCAGTACTTC
CASRQPLTSGRGPSYEQYF
>TRBV9|TRBJ1-4|-|TRBD1
TGTGCCAGCAGCGTAGGACAGGGCAGTGAAAAACTGTTTTTT
CASSVGQGSEKLFF
>TRBV19|TRBJ1-2|once|-
TGTGCCAGTAGGGAACAGGGATGGAACTATGGCTACACCTTC
CASREQGWNYGYTF
>TRBV6-5|TRBJ1-2|-|-
TGTGCCAGCAGTCTTCACGGGAACTATGGCTACACCTTC
CASSLHGNYGYTF
>TRBV5-1|TRBJ1-6|-|-
TGCGCCAGCAGCTTGGATCAGGGGCCTTCCACCCTCCACTTT
CASSLDQGPSTLHF
>TRBV15|TRBJ1-1|-|-
TGTGCCACCAGCAGAGAACGACAGGTGAACACTGAAGCTTTCTTT
CATSRERQVNTEAFF
>TRBV29-1|TRBJ2-1|-|TRBD1
TGCAGCGCCGGAGGGGGGACAGGGTACAATGAGCAGTTCTTC
CSAGGGTGYNEQFF
>TRBV2|TRBJ2-5|-|-
TGTGCCAGCGCGGAGAGCCCCACGGAGACCCAGTACTTC
CASAESPTETQYF
>TRBV2|TRBJ2-3|-|-
TGTGCCAGCAGGATAACGGGGAACACAGATACGCAGTATTTT
CASRITGNTDTQYF
>TRBV4-3|TRBJ1-2|-|-
TGCGCCAGCAGCCGGAACAGCCATACCAACTATGGCTACACCTTC
CASSRNSHTNYGYTF
>TRBV6-6|TRBJ2-7|-|-
TGTGCCACCCTTCGGTCGGTTTTCTCCTACGAGCAGTACTTC
CATLRSVFSYEQYF
>TRBV7-9|TRBJ2-3|few|TRBD2
TGTGCCAGCAGCTTAGGCGGGGGGGCAGATACGCAGTATTTT
CASSLGGGADTQYF
>TRBV4-3|TRBJ1-4|-|-
TGCGCCAGCAGCCAAGAGGAAAGGGGTCGTAATGAAAAACTGTTTTTT
CASSQEERGRNEKLFF
>TRBV6-6|TRBJ2-7|-|TRBD1
TGTGCCAGCAGTCATCCGGGACAGGGGATTTACGAGCAGTACTTC
CASSHPGQGIYEQYF
>TRBV5-8|TRBJ1-6|-|-
TGTGCCAGCAGCTTGGATCTCAGGTTCTACTATAATTCACCCCTCCACTTT
CASSLDLRFYYNSPLHF
>TRBV7-9|TRBJ2-3|-|-
TGTGCCAGCAGCTTAGCGCTAGGGAGAACAGATACGCAGTATTTT
CASSLALGRTDTQYF
>TRBV11-2|TRBJ1-1|once|-
TGTGCCAGCAGCCCAGGGGTTTCGGGAATGAACACTGAAGCTTTCTTT
CASSPGVSGMNTEAFF
>TRBV5-4|TRBJ1-4|-|TRBD1
TGTGCCAGCAGCCCACAGGGGGCCGGTGAAAAACTGTTTTTT
CASSPQGAGEKLFF
>TRBV24-1|TRBJ1-1|-|TRBD1
TGTGCCACCAGTGGGCCCGGGACAGGGGATGGCACTGAAGCTTTCTTT
CATSGPGTGDGTEAFF
>TRBV3-1/TRBV3-2|TRBJ2-3|-|TRBD1
TGTGCCAGCAGCCAGAGGACAGGGGGCACAGATACGCAGTATTTT
CASSQRTGGTDTQYF
>TRBV29-1|TRBJ2-5|-|-
TGCAGCGTTGATGGGGCAGGGGGAGGCCAAGAGACCCAGTACTTC
CSVDGAGGGQETQYF
>TRBV12-3/TRBV12-4|TRBJ2-1|-|-
TGTGCCAGCAGCTCCTTTTCCTACAATGAGCAGTTCTTC
CASSSFSYNEQFF
>TRBV7-2|TRBJ1-1|-|-
TGTGCCAGCAGCTTCGGAGGGGTGGTGAACACTGAAGCTTTCTTT
CASSFGGVVNTEAFF